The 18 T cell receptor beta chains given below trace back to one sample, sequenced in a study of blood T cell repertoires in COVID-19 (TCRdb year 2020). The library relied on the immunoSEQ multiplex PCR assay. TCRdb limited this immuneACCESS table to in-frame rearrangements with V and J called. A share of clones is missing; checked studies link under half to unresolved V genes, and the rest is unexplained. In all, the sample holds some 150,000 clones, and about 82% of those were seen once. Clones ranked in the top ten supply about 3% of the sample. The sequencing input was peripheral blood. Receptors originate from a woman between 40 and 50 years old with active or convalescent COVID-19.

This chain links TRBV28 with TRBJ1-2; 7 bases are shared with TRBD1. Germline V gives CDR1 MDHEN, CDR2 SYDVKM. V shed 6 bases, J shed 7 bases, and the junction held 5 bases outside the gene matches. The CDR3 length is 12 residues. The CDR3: CASSPHRGGYTF. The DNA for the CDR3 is TGTGCCAGCAGCCCCCACAGGGGTGGCTACACCTTC.

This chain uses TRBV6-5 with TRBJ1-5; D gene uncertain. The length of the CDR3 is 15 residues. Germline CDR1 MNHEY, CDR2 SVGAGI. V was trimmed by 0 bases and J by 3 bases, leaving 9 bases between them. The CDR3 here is CASSYSNSFNQPQHF. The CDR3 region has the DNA TGTGCCAGCAGTTACTCGAACAGCTTCAATCAGCCCCAGCATTTT.

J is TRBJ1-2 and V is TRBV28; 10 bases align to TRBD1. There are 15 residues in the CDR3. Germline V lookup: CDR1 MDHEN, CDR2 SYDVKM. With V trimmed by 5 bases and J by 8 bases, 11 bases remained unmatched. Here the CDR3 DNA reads TGTGCCAGCAGTACTCTAGGAATGACAGGGGGCGGCTACACCTTC. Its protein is CASSTLGMTGGGYTF.

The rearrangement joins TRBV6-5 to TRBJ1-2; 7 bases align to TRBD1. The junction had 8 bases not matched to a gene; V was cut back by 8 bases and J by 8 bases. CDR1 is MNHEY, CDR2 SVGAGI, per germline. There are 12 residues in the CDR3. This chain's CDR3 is CASALDRVGYTF. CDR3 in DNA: TGTGCCAGCGCCCTCGACAGGGTAGGCTACACCTTC.

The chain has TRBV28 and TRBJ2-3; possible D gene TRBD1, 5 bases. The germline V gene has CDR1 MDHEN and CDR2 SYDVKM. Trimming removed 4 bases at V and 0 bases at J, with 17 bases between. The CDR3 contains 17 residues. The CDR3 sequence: CASSSPGRAPSTDTQYF. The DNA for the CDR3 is TGTGCCAGCAGTTCCCCCGGCAGGGCGCCTAGCACAGATACGCAGTATTTT.

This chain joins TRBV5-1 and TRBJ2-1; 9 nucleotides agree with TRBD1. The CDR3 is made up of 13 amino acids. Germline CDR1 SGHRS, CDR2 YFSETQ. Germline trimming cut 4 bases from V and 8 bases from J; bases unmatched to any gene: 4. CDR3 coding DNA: TGCGCCAGCAGCAAGGGACAGGGCGATGAGCAGTTCTTC. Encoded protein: CASSKGQGDEQFF.

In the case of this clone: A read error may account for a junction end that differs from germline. CDR3 residues: CASSHRDRVYDEQFF. CDR3 bases: TGTGCCAGCAGCCACCGGGACAGGGTCTACGATGAGCAGTTCTTC. The chain carries TRBV14 and TRBJ2-1, with 9 bases that match TRBD1. Germline lookup yields CDR1 SGHDN and CDR2 FVKESK. The CDR3 extends over 15 amino acids.

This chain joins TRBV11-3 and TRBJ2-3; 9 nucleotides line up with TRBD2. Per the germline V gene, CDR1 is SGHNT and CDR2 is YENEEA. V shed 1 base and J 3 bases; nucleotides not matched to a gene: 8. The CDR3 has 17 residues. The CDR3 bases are TGTGCCAGCAGCTTAGGTTTGCTAGCGGGGCTGACAGATACGCAGTATTTT. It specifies CASSLGLLAGLTDTQYF. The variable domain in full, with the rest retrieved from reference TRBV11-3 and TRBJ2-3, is EAGVVQSPRYKIIEKKQPVAFWCNPISGHNTLYWYLQNLGQGPELLIRYENEEAVDDSQLPKDRFSAERLKGVDSTLKIQPAELGDSAVYLCASSLGLLAGLTDTQYFGPGTRLTVL.

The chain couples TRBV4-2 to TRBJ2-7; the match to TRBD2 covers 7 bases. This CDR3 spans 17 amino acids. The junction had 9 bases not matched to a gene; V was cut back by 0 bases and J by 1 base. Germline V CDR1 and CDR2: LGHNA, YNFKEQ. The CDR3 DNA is TGTGCCAGCAGCCAAGATGTGAGCGGGGCCCCGTCCTACGAGCAGTACTTC. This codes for CASSQDVSGAPSYEQYF.

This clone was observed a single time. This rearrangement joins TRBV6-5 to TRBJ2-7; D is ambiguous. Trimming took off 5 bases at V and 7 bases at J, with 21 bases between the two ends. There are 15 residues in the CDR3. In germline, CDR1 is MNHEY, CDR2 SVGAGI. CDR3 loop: CASSKNLAAQWEQYF. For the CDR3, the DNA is TGTGCCAGCAGTAAAAACCTTGCGGCCCAATGGGAGCAGTACTTC.

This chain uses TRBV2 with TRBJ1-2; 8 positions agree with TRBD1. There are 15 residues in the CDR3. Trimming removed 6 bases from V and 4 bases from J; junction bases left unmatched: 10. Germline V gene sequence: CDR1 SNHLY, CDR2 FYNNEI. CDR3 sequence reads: CASRKEQGVGYGYTF. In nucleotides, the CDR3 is TGTGCCAGCAGGAAGGAACAGGGGGTGGGCTATGGCTACACCTTC.

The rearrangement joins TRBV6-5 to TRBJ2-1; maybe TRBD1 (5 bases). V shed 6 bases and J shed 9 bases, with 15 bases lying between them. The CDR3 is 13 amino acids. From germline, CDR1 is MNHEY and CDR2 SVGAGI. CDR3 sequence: CASSPGRVSEQFF. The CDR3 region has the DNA TGTGCCAGCAGCCCCGGCAGGGTGAGTGAGCAGTTCTTC.

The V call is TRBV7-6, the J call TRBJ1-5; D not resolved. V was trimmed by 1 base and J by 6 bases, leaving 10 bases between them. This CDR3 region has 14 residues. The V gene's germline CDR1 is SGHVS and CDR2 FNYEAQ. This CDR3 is CASSLGPSGQPQHF. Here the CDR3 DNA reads TGTGCCAGCAGCTTAGGCCCCTCGGGTCAGCCCCAGCATTTT.

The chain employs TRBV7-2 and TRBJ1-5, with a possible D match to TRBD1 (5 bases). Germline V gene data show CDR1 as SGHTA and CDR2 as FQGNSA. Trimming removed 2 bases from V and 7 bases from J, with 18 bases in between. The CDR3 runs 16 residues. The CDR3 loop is CASSLRFGGGMQPQHF. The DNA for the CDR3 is TGTGCCAGCAGCTTACGATTTGGGGGGGGGATGCAGCCCCAGCATTTT.

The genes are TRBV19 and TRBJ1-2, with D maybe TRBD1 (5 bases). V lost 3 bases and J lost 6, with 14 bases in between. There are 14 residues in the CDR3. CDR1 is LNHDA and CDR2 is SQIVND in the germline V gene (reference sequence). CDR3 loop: CASSISGRVNGYTF. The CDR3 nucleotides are TGTGCCAGTAGTATCTCTGGCAGGGTCAATGGCTACACCTTC.

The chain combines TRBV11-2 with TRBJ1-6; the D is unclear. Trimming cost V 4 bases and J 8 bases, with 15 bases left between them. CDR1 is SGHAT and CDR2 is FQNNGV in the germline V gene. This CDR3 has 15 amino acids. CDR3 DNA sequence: TGTGCCAGCAGCTCGACGTACGGTGAGGATTCACCCCTCCACTTT. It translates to CASSSTYGEDSPLHF.

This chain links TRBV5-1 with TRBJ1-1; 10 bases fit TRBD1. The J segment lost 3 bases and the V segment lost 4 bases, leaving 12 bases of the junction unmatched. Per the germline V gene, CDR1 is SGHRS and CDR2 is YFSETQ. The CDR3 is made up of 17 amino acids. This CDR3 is CASSLLGAGTGDTEAFF. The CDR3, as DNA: TGCGCCAGCAGCCTCCTTGGGGCCGGGACAGGGGACACTGAAGCTTTCTTT.

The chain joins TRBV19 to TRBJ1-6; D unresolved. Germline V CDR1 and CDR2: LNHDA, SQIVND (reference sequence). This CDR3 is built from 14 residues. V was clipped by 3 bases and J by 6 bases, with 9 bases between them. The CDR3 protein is CASSIEQINSPLHF. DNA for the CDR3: TGTGCCAGTAGTATTGAACAGATTAATTCACCCCTCCACTTT.